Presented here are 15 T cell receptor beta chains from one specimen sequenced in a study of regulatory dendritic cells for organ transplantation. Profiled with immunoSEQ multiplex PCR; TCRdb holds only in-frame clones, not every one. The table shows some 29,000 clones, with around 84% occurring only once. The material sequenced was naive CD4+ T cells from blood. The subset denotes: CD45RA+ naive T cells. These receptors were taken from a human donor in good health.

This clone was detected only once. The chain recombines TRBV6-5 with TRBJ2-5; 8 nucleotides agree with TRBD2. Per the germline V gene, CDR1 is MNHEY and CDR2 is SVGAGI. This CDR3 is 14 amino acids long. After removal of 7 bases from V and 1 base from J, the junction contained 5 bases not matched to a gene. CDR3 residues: CASNAGGLQETQYF. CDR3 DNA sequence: TGTGCCAGCAACGCGGGGGGCCTCCAAGAGACCCAGTACTTC.

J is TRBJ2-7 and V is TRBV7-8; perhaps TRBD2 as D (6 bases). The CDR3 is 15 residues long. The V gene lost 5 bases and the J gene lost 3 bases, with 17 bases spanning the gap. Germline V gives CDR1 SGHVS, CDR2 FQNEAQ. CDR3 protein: CASSPSAGGVYEQYF. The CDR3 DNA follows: TGTGCCAGCAGCCCCAGCGCTGGCGGGGTCTACGAGCAGTACTTC. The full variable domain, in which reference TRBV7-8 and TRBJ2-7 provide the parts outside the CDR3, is GAGVSQSPRYKVAKRGQDVALRCDPISGHVSLFWYQQALGQGPEFLTYFQNEAQLDKSGLPSDRFFAERPEGSVSTLKIQRTQQEDSAVYLCASSPSAGGVYEQYFGPGTRLTVT.

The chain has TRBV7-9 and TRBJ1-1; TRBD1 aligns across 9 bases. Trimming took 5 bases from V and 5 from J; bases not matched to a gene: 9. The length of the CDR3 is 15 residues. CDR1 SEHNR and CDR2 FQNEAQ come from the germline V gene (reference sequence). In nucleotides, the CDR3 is TGTGCCAGCAGCGCCGGACAGGGGAGAGAGACTGAAGCTTTCTTT. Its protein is CASSAGQGRETEAFF. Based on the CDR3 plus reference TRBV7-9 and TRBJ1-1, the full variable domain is DTGVSQNPRHKITKRGQNVTFRCDPISEHNRLYWYRQTLGQGPEFLTYFQNEAQLEKSRLLSDRFSAERPKGSFSTLEIQRTEQGDSAMYLCASSAGQGRETEAFFGQGTRLTVV.

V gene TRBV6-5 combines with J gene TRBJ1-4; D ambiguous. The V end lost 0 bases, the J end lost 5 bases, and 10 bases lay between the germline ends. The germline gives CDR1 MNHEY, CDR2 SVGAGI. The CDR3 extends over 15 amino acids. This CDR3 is CASSYSIAQNEKLFF. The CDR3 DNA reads TGTGCCAGCAGTTACTCGATTGCACAAAATGAAAAACTGTTTTTT.

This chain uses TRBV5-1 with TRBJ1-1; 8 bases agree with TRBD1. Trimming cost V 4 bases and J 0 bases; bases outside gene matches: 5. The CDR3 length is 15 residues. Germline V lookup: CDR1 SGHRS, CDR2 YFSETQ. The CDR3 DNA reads TGCGCCAGCAGCAGAGGGACAGGTTTGAACACTGAAGCTTTCTTT. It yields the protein CASSRGTGLNTEAFF.

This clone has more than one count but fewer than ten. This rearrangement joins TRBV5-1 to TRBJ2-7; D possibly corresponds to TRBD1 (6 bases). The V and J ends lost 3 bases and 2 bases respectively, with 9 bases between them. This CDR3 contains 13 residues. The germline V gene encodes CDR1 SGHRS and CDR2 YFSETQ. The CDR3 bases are TGCGCCAGCAGCTGGGACAACACCTACGAGCAGTACTTC. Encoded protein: CASSWDNTYEQYF. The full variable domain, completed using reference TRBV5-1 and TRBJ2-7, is KAGVTQTPRYLIKTRGQQVTLSCSPISGHRSVSWYQQTPGQGLQFLFEYFSETQRNKGNFPGRFSGRQFSNSRSEMNVSTLELGDSALYLCASSWDNTYEQYFGPGTRLTVT.

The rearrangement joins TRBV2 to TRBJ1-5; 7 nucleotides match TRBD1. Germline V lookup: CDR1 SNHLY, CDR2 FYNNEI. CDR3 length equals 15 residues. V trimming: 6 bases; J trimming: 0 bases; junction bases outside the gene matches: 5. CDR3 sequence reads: CASSGQVYSNQPQHF. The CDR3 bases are TGTGCCAGCAGCGGACAGGTTTATAGCAATCAGCCCCAGCATTTT.

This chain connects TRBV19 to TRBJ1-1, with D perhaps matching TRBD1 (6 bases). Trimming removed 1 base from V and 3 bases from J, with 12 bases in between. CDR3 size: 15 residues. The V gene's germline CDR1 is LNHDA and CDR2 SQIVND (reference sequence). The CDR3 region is CASSIGGRKDTEAFF. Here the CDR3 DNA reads TGTGCCAGTAGTATAGGGGGGCGGAAAGACACTGAAGCTTTCTTT. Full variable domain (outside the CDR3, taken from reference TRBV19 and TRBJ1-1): DGGITQSPKYLFRKEGQNVTLSCEQNLNHDAMYWYRQDPGQGLRLIYYSQIVNDFQKGDIAEGYSVSREKKESFPLTVTSAQKNPTAFYLCASSIGGRKDTEAFFGQGTRLTVV.

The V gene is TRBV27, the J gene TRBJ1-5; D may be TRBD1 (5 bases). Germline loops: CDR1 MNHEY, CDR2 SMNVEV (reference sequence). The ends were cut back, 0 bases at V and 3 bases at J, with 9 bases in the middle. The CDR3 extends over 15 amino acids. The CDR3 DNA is TGTGCCAGCAGTTTATCCATAGGGGCCAATCAGCCCCAGCATTTT. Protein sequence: CASSLSIGANQPQHF.

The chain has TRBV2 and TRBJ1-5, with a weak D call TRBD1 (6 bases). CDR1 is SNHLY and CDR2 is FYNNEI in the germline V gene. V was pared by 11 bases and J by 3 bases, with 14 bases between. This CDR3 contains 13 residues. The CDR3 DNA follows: TGTGCCGGTTCTACAGGGACCAATCAGCCCCAGCATTTT. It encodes CAGSTGTNQPQHF.

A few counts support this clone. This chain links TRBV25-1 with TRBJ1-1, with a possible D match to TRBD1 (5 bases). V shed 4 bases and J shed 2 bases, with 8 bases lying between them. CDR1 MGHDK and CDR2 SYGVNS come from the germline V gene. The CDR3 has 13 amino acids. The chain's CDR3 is CASSATGNTEAFF. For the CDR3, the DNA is TGTGCCAGCAGTGCTACAGGAAACACTGAAGCTTTCTTT.

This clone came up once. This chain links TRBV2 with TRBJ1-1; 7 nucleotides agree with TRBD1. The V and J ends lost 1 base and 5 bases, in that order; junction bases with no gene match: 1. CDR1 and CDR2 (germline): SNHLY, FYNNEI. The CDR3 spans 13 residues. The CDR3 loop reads CASSEGRGTEAFF. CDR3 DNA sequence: TGTGCCAGCAGTGAAGGCAGGGGGACTGAAGCTTTCTTT.

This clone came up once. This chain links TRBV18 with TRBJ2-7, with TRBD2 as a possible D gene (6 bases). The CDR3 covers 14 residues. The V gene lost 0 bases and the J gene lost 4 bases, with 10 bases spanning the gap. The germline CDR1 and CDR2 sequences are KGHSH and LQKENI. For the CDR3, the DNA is TGTGCCAGCTCACCACCGGGACTGACTTACGAGCAGTACTTC. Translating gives CASSPPGLTYEQYF.

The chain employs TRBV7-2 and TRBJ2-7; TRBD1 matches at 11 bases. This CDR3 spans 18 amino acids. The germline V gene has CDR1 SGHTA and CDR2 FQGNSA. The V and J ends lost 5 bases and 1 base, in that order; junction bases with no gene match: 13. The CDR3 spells CASSPRGPGQGGSYEQYF. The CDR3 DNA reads TGTGCCAGCAGCCCAAGGGGTCCGGGACAGGGGGGTTCCTACGAGCAGTACTTC.

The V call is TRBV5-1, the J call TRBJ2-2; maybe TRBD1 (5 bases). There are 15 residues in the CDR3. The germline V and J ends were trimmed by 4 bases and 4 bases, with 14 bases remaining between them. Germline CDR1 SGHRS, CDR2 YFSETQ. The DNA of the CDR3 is TGCGCCAGCAGCCCTGGGGTAGGGGTCACCGGGGAGCTGTTTTTT. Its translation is CASSPGVGVTGELFF.